One and the same sample provided the 21 T cell receptor beta chains below, sequenced in a study of T cell responses to AZD1222 COVID-19 vaccine. The method was immunoSEQ multiplex PCR; TCRdb's version includes in-frame clones alone and lacks a portion of them. The sample shows 35,000 or so clones, roughly 91% of them seen only once. This specimen consisted of peripheral blood, obtained on day 0 of AZD1222 vaccination. These receptors originate from an adult in good health.

The chain has TRBV7-9 and TRBJ1-1; D remains ambiguous. CDR1 SEHNR and CDR2 FQNEAQ come from the germline V gene (reference sequence). The germline V and J ends were trimmed by 6 bases and 1 base, with 9 bases remaining between them. The CDR3 runs to 13 residues. The CDR3 region is CASSYRQNTEAFF. The CDR3 region has the DNA TGTGCCAGCAGTTACCGACAGAACACTGAAGCTTTCTTT.

The rearrangement uses TRBV3-1 (or the pseudogene TRBV3-2) and TRBJ2-1; D is unclear. Germline V gives CDR1 LGHDT, CDR2 YNNKEL (reference sequence). Trimming removed 0 bases from V and 8 bases from J, with 8 bases in between. The CDR3 is 13 amino acids. In DNA, the CDR3 is TGTGCCAGCAGCCAAGATGACCGCGATGAGCAGTTCTTC. Translated: CASSQDDRDEQFF.

This rearrangement joins TRBV24-1 to TRBJ2-3; D is ambiguous. The V gene's germline CDR1 is KGHDR and CDR2 SFDVKD. The CDR3 has 15 amino acids. Trimming left V 3 bases short and J 0 bases short, with 9 bases between. CDR3 protein: CATSDSPSSTDTQYF. CDR3 sequence (DNA): TGTGCCACCAGTGATAGCCCTTCTAGCACAGATACGCAGTATTTT.

The rearrangement joins TRBV2 to TRBJ2-3, with a weak D call TRBD2 (6 bases). The germline gives CDR1 SNHLY, CDR2 FYNNEI. This CDR3 spans 18 amino acids. Trimming left V 4 bases short and J 0 bases short, with 20 bases between. The CDR3, as DNA: TGTGCCAGCAGTGGGCAATCGTTAGCGGTTTTTAGCACAGATACGCAGTATTTT. Translation: CASSGQSLAVFSTDTQYF.

The chain employs TRBV27 and TRBJ2-3; 8 nucleotides align to TRBD2. This CDR3 region has 15 residues. With V trimmed by 3 bases and J by 3 bases, 5 bases remained unmatched. Germline-derived CDR1 and CDR2 are MNHEY and SMNVEV (reference sequence). The CDR3 here is CASSFVSGITDTQYF. CDR3 in DNA: TGTGCCAGCAGTTTTGTTAGCGGGATTACAGATACGCAGTATTTT.

This chain joins TRBV6-5 and TRBJ1-3, with D unresolved. This CDR3 comprises 15 residues. Looked up from germline, CDR1 is MNHEY and CDR2 is SVGAGI. V lost 6 bases to trimming and J lost 0 bases, with 12 bases between them. The CDR3 DNA sequence: TGTGCCAGCAGGCGGGGAGGAAGCTCTGGAAACACCATATATTTT. This encodes CASRRGGSSGNTIYF.

The rearrangement uses TRBV28 and TRBJ1-2; perhaps TRBD1 as D (5 bases). CDR3 length equals 15 residues. Trimming took 2 bases from V and 0 from J, leaving 10 bases between them. The germline V gene has CDR1 MDHEN and CDR2 SYDVKM. The CDR3 is CASSLATVPNYGYTF. CDR3 DNA sequence: TGTGCCAGCAGTTTAGCGACAGTCCCTAACTATGGCTACACCTTC.

V and J are TRBV24-1 and TRBJ1-1; perhaps TRBD1 as D (5 bases). CDR3 length: 14 amino acids. V shed 3 bases and J shed 10 bases, with 17 bases lying between them. CDR1 and CDR2 (germline): KGHDR, SFDVKD. DNA of the CDR3: TGTGCCACCAGTGATGGAACGGCGGGGCATTTAGCTTTCTTT. Translating gives CATSDGTAGHLAFF.

This clone has more than one count but fewer than ten. This chain links TRBV7-3 with TRBJ2-2, with 10 bases aligning to TRBD1. Trimming cost V 6 bases and J 4 bases; bases outside gene matches: 11. The CDR3 is 17 amino acids. CDR1 is SGHTA, CDR2 FQGTGA, per germline. CDR3 in amino acids: CASSFPPGQGSTGELFF. In nucleotides, the CDR3 is TGTGCCAGCAGTTTCCCCCCGGGACAGGGGTCCACCGGGGAGCTGTTTTTT.

Here the CDR3 reads CATSDFLLRGGLHEQYF. For the CDR3, the DNA is TGTGCCACCAGTGATTTTCTTCTGCGCGGGGGTCTCCACGAGCAGTACTTC. The rearrangement links TRBV24-1 to TRBJ2-7; 7 bases line up with TRBD2. This CDR3 has 17 amino acids. V lost 1 base and J lost 5; bases outside the gene matches: 13. The V gene's germline CDR1 is KGHDR and CDR2 SFDVKD.

The chain links TRBV29-1 to TRBJ2-3, with 8 bases fitting TRBD1. V lost 1 base to trimming and J lost 0 bases; unmatched junction nucleotides: 0. Germline lookup yields CDR1 SQVTM and CDR2 ANQGSEA. CDR3 size: 14 residues. The CDR3 spells CSVEGTGSTDTQYF. CDR3 nucleotides: TGCAGCGTTGAAGGGACAGGGAGCACAGATACGCAGTATTTT.

The J gene is TRBJ2-7, the V gene TRBV6-5, with TRBD1 identical over 7 bases. Germline V lookup: CDR1 MNHEY, CDR2 SVGAGI. CDR3 length: 14 residues. The trim removed 4 bases at V and 0 bases at J, leaving 3 bases unmatched. In nucleotides, the CDR3 is TGTGCCAGCAGTTTTGACAGGGACTCCTACGAGCAGTACTTC. It yields the protein CASSFDRDSYEQYF.

This rearrangement joins TRBV4-3 to TRBJ2-7; 12 positions agree with TRBD1. Germline values: CDR1 LGHNA, CDR2 YSLEER. The V and J ends lost 3 bases and 5 bases, in that order; junction bases with no gene match: 5. This CDR3 is 15 amino acids long. CDR3 residues: CASSQGQGAVDEQYF. The CDR3 nucleotides are TGCGCCAGCAGCCAGGGACAGGGGGCGGTGGACGAGCAGTACTTC.

The CDR3 loop reads CASGSSYEQYF. The CDR3 DNA reads as TGTGCCAGCGGGAGCTCCTACGAGCAGTACTTC. The gene calls are TRBV27 and TRBJ2-7, with TRBD2 as a possible D gene (5 bases). Germline lookup yields CDR1 MNHEY and CDR2 SMNVEV (reference sequence). The CDR3 extends over 11 amino acids. V was shortened by 8 bases and J by 0 bases, with 5 bases between the two germline ends.

The chain combines TRBV6-5 with TRBJ2-3, with D possibly TRBD2 on 6 matching bases. There are 15 residues in the CDR3. The germline V gene has CDR1 MNHEY and CDR2 SVGAGI. Trimming removed 5 bases from V and 0 bases from J, with 12 bases in between. Here the CDR3 reads CASSTGLTSTDTQYF. DNA for the CDR3: TGTGCCAGCAGTACGGGACTCACTAGCACAGATACGCAGTATTTT.

As to this clone: At one end the junction does not follow the germline gene, possibly because of a read error. V usage is TRBV5-1 and J usage is TRBJ2-2; D is uncertain. There are 15 residues in the CDR3. The germline V gene encodes CDR1 SGHRS and CDR2 YFSETQ. CDR3 nucleotide sequence: TGCGCCAGCAGCTTGGAAGTAGCTCACACGGGGGAGCTGTTTTTT. Translation gives CASSLEVAHTGELFF.

The chain combines TRBV3-1 (or the pseudogene TRBV3-2) with TRBJ1-2; a possible D gene is TRBD1 (5 bases). V lost 8 bases and J lost 4, with 14 bases in between. The CDR3 has 13 amino acids. Germline V lookup: CDR1 LGHDT, CDR2 YNNKEL (reference sequence). The CDR3 loop is CASRDAEAYGYTF. In DNA form, the CDR3 reads TGTGCCAGCCGGGACGCGGAGGCCTATGGCTACACCTTC.

The chain links TRBV7-3 to TRBJ2-1; TRBD1 is a possible D gene (5 bases). The CDR3 is 13 residues long. In germline, CDR1 is SGHTA, CDR2 FQGTGA. The V and J ends lost 6 bases and 4 bases respectively, with 10 bases between them. The CDR3 sequence is CASRPKGYNEQFF. CDR3 DNA sequence: TGTGCCAGCAGGCCCAAGGGGTACAATGAGCAGTTCTTC.

The CDR3 protein is CASSIGGAAGANVLTF. CDR3 nucleotide sequence: TGTGCCAGTAGTATAGGGGGTGCGGCTGGGGCCAACGTCCTGACTTTC. The V and J genes are TRBV19 and TRBJ2-6; D gene unclear. V was clipped by 1 base and J by 2 bases, with 9 bases between them. CDR1 and CDR2 (germline): LNHDA, SQIVND (reference sequence). The CDR3 length is 16 residues.

This clone has just one count. The chain links TRBV6-2 or TRBV6-3 to TRBJ2-2, with TRBD2 matching 13 bases. V lost 4 bases to trimming and J lost 1 base; unmatched junction nucleotides: 0. CDR1 and CDR2 (germline): MNHEY, SVGEGT. This CDR3 has 16 residues. CDR3 sequence reads: CASSWTSGRNTGELFF. CDR3 in DNA: TGTGCCAGCAGTTGGACTAGCGGGAGGAACACCGGGGAGCTGTTTTTT.

This clone was seen only a few times. The gene calls are TRBV9 and TRBJ2-2; 10 bases fit TRBD1. Germline-derived CDR1 and CDR2 are SGDLS and YYNGEE. J was trimmed by 4 bases and V by 4 bases; bases with no gene match: 7. This CDR3 spans 16 amino acids. This chain's CDR3 is CASSPPTGGRTGELFF. The CDR3, as DNA: TGTGCCAGCAGCCCCCCGACAGGGGGCCGCACCGGGGAGCTGTTTTTT. Based on the CDR3 plus reference TRBV9 and TRBJ2-2, the full variable domain is DSGVTQTPKHLITATGQRVTLRCSPRSGDLSVYWYQQSLDQGLQFLIQYYNGEERAKGNILERFSAQQFPDLHSELNLSSLELGDSALYFCASSPPTGGRTGELFFGEGSRLTVL.